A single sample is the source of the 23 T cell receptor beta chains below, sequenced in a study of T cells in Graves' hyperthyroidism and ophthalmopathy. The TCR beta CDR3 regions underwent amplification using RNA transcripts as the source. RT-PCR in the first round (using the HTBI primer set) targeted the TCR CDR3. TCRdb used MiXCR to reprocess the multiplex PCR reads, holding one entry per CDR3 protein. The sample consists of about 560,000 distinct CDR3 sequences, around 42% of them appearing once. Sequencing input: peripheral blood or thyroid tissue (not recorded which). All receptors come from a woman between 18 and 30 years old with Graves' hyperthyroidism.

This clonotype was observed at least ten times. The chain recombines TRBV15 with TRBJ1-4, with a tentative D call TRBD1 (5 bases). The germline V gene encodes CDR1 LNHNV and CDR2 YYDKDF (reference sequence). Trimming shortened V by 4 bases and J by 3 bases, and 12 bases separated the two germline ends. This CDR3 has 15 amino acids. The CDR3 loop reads CATSKRGLANEKLFF. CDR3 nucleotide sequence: TGTGCCACCAGCAAAAGGGGTCTGGCTAATGAAAAACTGTTTTTT.

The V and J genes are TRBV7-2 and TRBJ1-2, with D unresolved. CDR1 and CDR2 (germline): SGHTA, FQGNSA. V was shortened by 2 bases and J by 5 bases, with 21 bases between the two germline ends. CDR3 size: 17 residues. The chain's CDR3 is CASSLLSPRISLYGYTF. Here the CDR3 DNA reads TGTGCCAGCAGCTTACTCTCCCCTCGGATTTCCCTTTATGGCTACACCTTC.

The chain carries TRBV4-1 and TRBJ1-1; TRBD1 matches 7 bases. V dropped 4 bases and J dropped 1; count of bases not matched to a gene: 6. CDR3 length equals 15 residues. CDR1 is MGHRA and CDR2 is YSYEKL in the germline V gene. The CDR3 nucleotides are TGCGCCAGCAGCCTCGGAAGGACAGGGAACACTGAAGCTTTCTTT. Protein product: CASSLGRTGNTEAFF.

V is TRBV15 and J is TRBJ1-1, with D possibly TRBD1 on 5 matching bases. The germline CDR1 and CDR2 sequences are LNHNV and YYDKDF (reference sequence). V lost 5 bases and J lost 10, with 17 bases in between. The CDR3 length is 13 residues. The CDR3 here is CATSGHGRSGAFF. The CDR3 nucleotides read TGTGCCACCAGCGGACACGGACGCTCTGGAGCTTTCTTT. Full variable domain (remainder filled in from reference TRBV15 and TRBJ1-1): DAMVIQNPRYQVTQFGKPVTLSCSQTLNHNVMYWYQQKSSQAPKLLFHYYDKDFNNEADTPDNFQSRRPNTSFCFLDIRSPGLGDTAMYLCATSGHGRSGAFFGQGTRLTVV.

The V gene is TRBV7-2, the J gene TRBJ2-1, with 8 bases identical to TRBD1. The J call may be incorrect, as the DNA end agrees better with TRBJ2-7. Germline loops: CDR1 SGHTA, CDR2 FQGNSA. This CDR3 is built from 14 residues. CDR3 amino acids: CAIGPDRAYNEQYF. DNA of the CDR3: TGTGCCATTGGACCGGACAGGGCATACAATGAGCAGTACTTC.

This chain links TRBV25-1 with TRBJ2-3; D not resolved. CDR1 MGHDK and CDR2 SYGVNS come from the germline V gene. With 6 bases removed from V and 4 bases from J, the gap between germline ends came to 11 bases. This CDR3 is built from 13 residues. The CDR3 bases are TGTGCCAGCAGCCCGGGCCAGGCAGATACGCAGTATTTT. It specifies CASSPGQADTQYF.

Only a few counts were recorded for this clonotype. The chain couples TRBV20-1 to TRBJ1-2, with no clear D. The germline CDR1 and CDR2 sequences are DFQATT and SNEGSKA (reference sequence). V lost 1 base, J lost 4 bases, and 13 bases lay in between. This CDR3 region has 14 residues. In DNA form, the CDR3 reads TGCAGTGCTAGAGTTGAAGTGGTTTCCTATGGCTACACCTTC. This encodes CSARVEVVSYGYTF.

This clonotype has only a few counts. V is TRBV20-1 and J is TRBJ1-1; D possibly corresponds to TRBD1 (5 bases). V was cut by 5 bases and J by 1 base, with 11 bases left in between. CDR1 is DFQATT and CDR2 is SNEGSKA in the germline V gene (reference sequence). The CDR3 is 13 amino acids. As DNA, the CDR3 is TGCAGTGCTCCCAGGGCCCGGAACACTGAAGCTTTCTTT. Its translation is CSAPRARNTEAFF.

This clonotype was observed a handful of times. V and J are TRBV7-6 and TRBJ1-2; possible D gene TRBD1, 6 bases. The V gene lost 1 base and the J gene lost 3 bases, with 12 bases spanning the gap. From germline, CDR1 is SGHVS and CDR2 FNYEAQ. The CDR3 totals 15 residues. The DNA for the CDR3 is TGTGCCAGCAGCTTAGGGTTGTCAGGGGACTATGGCTACACCTTC. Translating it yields CASSLGLSGDYGYTF.

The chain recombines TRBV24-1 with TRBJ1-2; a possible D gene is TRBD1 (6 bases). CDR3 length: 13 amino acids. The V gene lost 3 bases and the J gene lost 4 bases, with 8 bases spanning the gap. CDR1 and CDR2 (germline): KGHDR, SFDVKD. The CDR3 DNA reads TGTGCCACCAGTGATCCACAGGGCTATGGCTACACCTTC. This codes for CATSDPQGYGYTF.

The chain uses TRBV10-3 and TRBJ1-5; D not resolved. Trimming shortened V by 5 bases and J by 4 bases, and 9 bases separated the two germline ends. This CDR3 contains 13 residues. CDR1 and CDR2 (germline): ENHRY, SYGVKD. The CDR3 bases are TGTGCCATCAGTTTTGCCGGAAATCAGCCCCAGCATTTT. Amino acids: CAISFAGNQPQHF.

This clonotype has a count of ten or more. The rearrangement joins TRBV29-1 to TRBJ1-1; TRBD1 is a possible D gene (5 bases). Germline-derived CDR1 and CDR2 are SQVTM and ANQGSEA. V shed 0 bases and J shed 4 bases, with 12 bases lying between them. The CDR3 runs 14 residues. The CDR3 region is CSVEDRRGSTEAFF. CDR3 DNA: TGCAGCGTTGAAGATCGAAGGGGAAGCACTGAAGCTTTCTTT. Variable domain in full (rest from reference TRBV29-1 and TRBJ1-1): SAVISQKPSRDICQRGTSLTIQCQVDSQVTMMFWYRQQPGQSLTLIATANQGSEATYESGFVIDKFPISRPNLTFSTLTVSNMSPEDSSIYLCSVEDRRGSTEAFFGQGTRLTVV.

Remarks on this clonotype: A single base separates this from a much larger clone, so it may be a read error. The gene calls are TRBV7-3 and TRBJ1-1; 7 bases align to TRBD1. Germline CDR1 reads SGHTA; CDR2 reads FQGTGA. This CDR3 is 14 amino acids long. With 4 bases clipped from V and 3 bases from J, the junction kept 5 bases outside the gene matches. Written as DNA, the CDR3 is TGTGCCAGCAGCTCACAGGGGAGAGACACTGAAGCTTTCTTT. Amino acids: CASSSQGRDTEAFF.

CDR3 amino acids: CASSANPQGYEQYF. The CDR3 DNA reads TGTGCCAGCAGCGCAAACCCACAGGGCTACGAGCAGTACTTC. The chain links TRBV7-9 to TRBJ2-7; TRBD1 is a possible D gene (6 bases). This CDR3 has 14 amino acids. Germline V gene data show CDR1 as SEHNR and CDR2 as FQNEAQ (reference sequence). V lost 5 bases to trimming and J lost 3 bases, with 14 bases between them.

The CDR3 is CSVPATGIEETQYF. The CDR3 DNA follows: TGCAGTGTCCCCGCGACAGGGATCGAAGAGACCCAGTACTTC. The rearrangement links TRBV20-1 to TRBJ2-5, with 7 bases fitting TRBD1. Germline CDR1 and CDR2: DFQATT and SNEGSKA (reference sequence). This CDR3 comprises 14 residues. V shed 7 bases, J shed 3 bases, and the junction held 11 bases outside the gene matches.

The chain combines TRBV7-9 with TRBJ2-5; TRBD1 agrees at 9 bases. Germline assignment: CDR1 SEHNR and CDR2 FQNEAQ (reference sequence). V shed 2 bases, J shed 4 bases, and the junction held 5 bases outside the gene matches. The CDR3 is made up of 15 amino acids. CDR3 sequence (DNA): TGTGCCAGCAGCTTAACGGGACAGGGAGGAGAGACCCAGTACTTC. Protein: CASSLTGQGGETQYF. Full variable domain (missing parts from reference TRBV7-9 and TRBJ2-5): DTGVSQNPRHKITKRGQNVTFRCDPISEHNRLYWYRQTLGQGPEFLTYFQNEAQLEKSRLLSDRFSAERPKGSFSTLEIQRTEQGDSAMYLCASSLTGQGGETQYFGPGTRLLVL.

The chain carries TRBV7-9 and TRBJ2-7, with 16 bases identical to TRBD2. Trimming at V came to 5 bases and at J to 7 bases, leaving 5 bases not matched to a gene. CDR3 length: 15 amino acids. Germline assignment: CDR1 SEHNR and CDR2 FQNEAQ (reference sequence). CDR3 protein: CASSVGLAGGLEQYF. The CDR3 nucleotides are TGTGCCAGCAGCGTGGGACTAGCGGGAGGGTTAGAGCAGTACTTC.

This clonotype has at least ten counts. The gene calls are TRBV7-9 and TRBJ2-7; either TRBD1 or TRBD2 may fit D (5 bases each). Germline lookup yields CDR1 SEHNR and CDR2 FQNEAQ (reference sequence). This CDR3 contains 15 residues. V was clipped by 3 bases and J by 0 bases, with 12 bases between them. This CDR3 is CASSLGPSASYEQYF. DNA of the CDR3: TGTGCCAGCAGCTTGGGACCCTCGGCCTCCTACGAGCAGTACTTC.

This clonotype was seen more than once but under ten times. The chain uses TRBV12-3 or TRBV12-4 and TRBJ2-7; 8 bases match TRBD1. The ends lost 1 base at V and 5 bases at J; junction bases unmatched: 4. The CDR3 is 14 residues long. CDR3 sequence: CASSLGTGFHEQYF. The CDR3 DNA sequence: TGTGCCAGCAGTTTAGGGACAGGGTTCCACGAGCAGTACTTC.

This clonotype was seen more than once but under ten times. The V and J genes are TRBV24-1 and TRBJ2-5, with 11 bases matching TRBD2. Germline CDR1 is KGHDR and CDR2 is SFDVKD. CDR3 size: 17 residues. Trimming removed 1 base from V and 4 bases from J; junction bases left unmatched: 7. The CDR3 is CATSDFGLAGGVETQYF. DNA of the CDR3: TGTGCCACCAGTGATTTTGGGCTAGCGGGAGGAGTAGAGACCCAGTACTTC.

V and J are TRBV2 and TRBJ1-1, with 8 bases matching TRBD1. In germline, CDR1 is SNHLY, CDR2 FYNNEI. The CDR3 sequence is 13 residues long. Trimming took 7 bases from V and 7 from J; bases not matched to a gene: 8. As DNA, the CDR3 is TGTGCCAGCAACCGGGACAGGCACTATGAAGCTTTCTTT. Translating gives CASNRDRHYEAFF.

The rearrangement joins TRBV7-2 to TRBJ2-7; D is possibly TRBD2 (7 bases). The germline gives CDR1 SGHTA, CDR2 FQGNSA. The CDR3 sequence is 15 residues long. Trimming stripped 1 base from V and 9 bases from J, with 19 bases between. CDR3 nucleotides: TGTGCCAGCAGCTTAGTGGGGGGGCGGACAGATACGCAGTACTTC. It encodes CASSLVGGRTDTQYF.

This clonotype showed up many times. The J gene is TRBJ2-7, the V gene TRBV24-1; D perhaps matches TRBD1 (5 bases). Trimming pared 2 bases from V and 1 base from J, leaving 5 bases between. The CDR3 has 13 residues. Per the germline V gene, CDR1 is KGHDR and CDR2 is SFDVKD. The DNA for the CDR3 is TGTGCCACCAGTGATTCAGGGTCCTACGAGCAGTACTTC. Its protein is CATSDSGSYEQYF.